This T cell receptor beta chain was documented in a study of cytomegalovirus exposure and HLA in healthy donors. In germline, CDR1 is SGHRS, CDR2 YFSETQ. This CDR3 has 16 amino acids. The V gene lost 3 bases and the J gene lost 8 bases, with 23 bases spanning the gap. Study outcomes and limitations: Cytomegalovirus-associated status was assigned to roughly 160 TCR beta chains.

Primers included in the PCR were 60 Vbeta and 13 Jbeta primers. Sequenced by immunoSEQ multiplex PCR; TCRdb stores in-frame clones only, minus some. The sample lists about 60,000 clones; roughly two thirds were seen once. Details on this clone: Its cognate antigen is unknown.

The genes are TRBV5-1 and TRBJ1-2, with D unresolved. The sample comprised PBMCs. The receptor was isolated from a man aged 45 to 65 in good health and CMV-seronegative. This CDR3 reads CASSSSERGYGEGYTF. The CDR3 DNA sequence: TGCGCCAGCAGCTCCAGTGAACGTGGCTACGGGGAGGGCTACACCTTC.